Below are 32 T cell receptor beta chains sequenced from a single sample in a study of blood T cell repertoires in COVID-19. Profiling relied on immunoSEQ multiplex PCR, and the TCRdb table lists in-frame clones only, not all of them. This table holds around 67,000 clones, 87% found once. The sequencing input was peripheral blood. These receptors were collected from a man in his fifties or sixties with active COVID-19.

The V gene is TRBV3-1 (or the pseudogene TRBV3-2), the J gene TRBJ1-3, with D hard to call. CDR3 length: 14 residues. V gave up 5 bases and J gave up 2 bases, with 10 bases separating them. Germline loops: CDR1 LGHDT, CDR2 YNNKEL (reference sequence). CDR3 in amino acids: CASSLQITGNTIYF. CDR3 nucleotides: TGTGCCAGCAGCTTACAGATAACTGGAAACACCATATATTTT.

V is TRBV6-1 and J is TRBJ1-1; 8 positions agree with TRBD1. Trimming at V came to 0 bases and at J to 5 bases, leaving 8 bases not matched to a gene. CDR1 is MNHNS, CDR2 SASEGT, per germline. The CDR3 is 16 amino acids. CDR3 nucleotide sequence: TGTGCCAGCAGTGAAGCGGTCAGGGGGCCGGGAACTGAAGCTTTCTTT. Its translation: CASSEAVRGPGTEAFF.

The gene calls are TRBV29-1 and TRBJ1-2; perhaps TRBD1 as D (5 bases). This CDR3 region has 11 residues. V was clipped by 3 bases and J by 8 bases, with 10 bases between them. Germline V gene lookup returns CDR1 SQVTM and CDR2 ANQGSEA. CDR3 residues: CSVDDRLGYTF. The CDR3 DNA reads as TGCAGCGTTGATGACAGACTCGGCTACACCTTC.

V gene TRBV7-9 combines with J gene TRBJ2-3; D ambiguous. Trimming removed 4 bases from V and 1 base from J, with 6 bases in between. This CDR3 contains 13 residues. Per germline, CDR1 SEHNR and CDR2 FQNEAQ (reference sequence). The CDR3 sequence: CASSSSGTDTQYF. CDR3 nucleotides: TGTGCCAGCAGCTCTTCTGGCACAGATACGCAGTATTTT.

The chain has TRBV30 and TRBJ1-3; TRBD1 aligns across 7 bases. V was pared by 7 bases and J by 0 bases, with 12 bases of the junction left unmatched. CDR3 size: 16 residues. Germline CDR1 GTSNPN, CDR2 SVGIG (reference sequence). The CDR3 here is CAFIHRRQGSGNTIYF. For the CDR3, the DNA is TGTGCCTTTATACATCGAAGACAGGGCTCTGGAAACACCATATATTTT. The whole variable domain, remainder taken from reference TRBV30 and TRBJ1-3, is SQTIHQWPATLVQPVGSPLSLECTVEGTSNPNLYWYRQAAGRGLQLLFYSVGIGQISSEVPQNLSASRPQDRQFILSSKKLLLSDSGFYLCAFIHRRQGSGNTIYFGEGSWLTVV.

The chain combines TRBV19 with TRBJ1-2, with a possible D match to TRBD1 (5 bases). The CDR3 spans 15 residues. Deletions cut 0 bases from V and 12 bases from J, with 20 bases between. Germline CDR1 reads LNHDA; CDR2 reads SQIVND (reference sequence). The CDR3 nucleotides are TGTGCCAGTAGTATAGATCGCGAGCTCGGTGGAGGGGACACCTTC. It is translated as CASSIDRELGGGDTF.

CDR3 DNA sequence: TGTGCCAGCAGTTTAGGGCCTCTCTATGGCTACACCTTC. This gives the protein CASSLGPLYGYTF. The chain combines TRBV28 with TRBJ1-2, with D unresolved. Germline CDR1 MDHEN, CDR2 SYDVKM. With 2 bases removed from V and 4 bases from J, the gap between germline ends came to 8 bases. The CDR3 is 13 amino acids.

The chain employs TRBV4-2 and TRBJ2-3, with TRBD2 as a possible D gene (5 bases). Trimming left V 4 bases short and J 3 bases short, with 11 bases between. CDR1 is LGHNA and CDR2 is YNFKEQ in the germline V gene. The CDR3 has 14 amino acids. CDR3 sequence: CASSRAGMTDTQYF. The CDR3 region has the DNA TGTGCCAGCAGCCGGGCCGGGATGACAGATACGCAGTATTTT.

There are a few counts of this clone. This chain connects TRBV4-2 to TRBJ1-6; unclear D gene. Trimming took off 0 bases at V and 7 bases at J, with 10 bases between the two ends. The CDR3 has 15 amino acids. From germline, CDR1 is LGHNA and CDR2 YNFKEQ. CDR3 DNA: TGTGCCAGCAGCCAAGATAAATTCCTGAATTCACCCCTCCACTTT. It encodes CASSQDKFLNSPLHF.

The chain combines TRBV7-6 with TRBJ1-1; unclear D gene. The CDR3 sequence is 14 residues long. Per germline, CDR1 SGHVS and CDR2 FNYEAQ. Trimming took off 5 bases at V and 6 bases at J, with 16 bases between the two ends. CDR3 in DNA: TGTGCCAGCAGCGCAACGGGGTTATCGGCTGAAGCTTTCTTT. The encoded protein is CASSATGLSAEAFF.

Remarks on this clone: Different DNA sequences within this sample yield the same CDR3. The chain carries TRBV9 and TRBJ2-1; 7 bases match TRBD2. V lost 0 bases, J lost 0 bases, and 3 bases stayed unmatched. The CDR3 spans 16 residues. Germline CDR1 and CDR2: SGDLS and YYNGEE. The chain's CDR3 is CASSVDGGSSYNEQFF. In DNA form, the CDR3 reads TGTGCCAGCAGCGTAGATGGCGGGAGCTCCTACAATGAGCAGTTCTTC.

This chain uses TRBV5-1 with TRBJ1-2, with TRBD1 matching 7 bases. V lost 1 base to trimming and J lost 4 bases; unmatched junction nucleotides: 10. The CDR3 totals 16 residues. CDR1 is SGHRS and CDR2 is YFSETQ in the germline V gene. CDR3 sequence (DNA): TGCGCCAGCAGCTTGACACAGGGGCTTGGCAGCTATGGCTACACCTTC. It encodes CASSLTQGLGSYGYTF.

In DNA, the CDR3 is TGTGCCAGCAGACCTTTTAGGACACTTCTCACCGGGGAGCTGTTTTTT. It translates to CASRPFRTLLTGELFF. The chain recombines TRBV28 with TRBJ2-2; a weak D match, TRBD1 (5 bases). Germline values: CDR1 MDHEN, CDR2 SYDVKM. The CDR3 consists of 16 residues. V dropped 6 bases and J dropped 4 bases, with 18 bases sitting between them.

The chain recombines TRBV18 with TRBJ2-3; D ambiguous. CDR3 length: 15 residues. Trimming pared 2 bases from V and 0 bases from J, leaving 9 bases between. The V gene's germline CDR1 is KGHSH and CDR2 LQKENI. CDR3 DNA sequence: TGTGCCAGCTCACCAGTGGCGGATAGCACAGATACGCAGTATTTT. As protein: CASSPVADSTDTQYF.

The V call is TRBV11-2, the J call TRBJ2-1; TRBD2 might be the D (6 bases). The V end was cut by 4 bases, the J end by 6 bases, with 16 bases between. The length of the CDR3 is 15 residues. The V gene's germline CDR1 is SGHAT and CDR2 FQNNGV. CDR3 nucleotides: TGTGCCAGCAGCTCCGGAGGGATAGTTCTCAATGAGCAGTTCTTC. Residues: CASSSGGIVLNEQFF.

The chain recombines TRBV5-5 with TRBJ2-5; D might be TRBD2 (5 bases). With 0 bases removed from V and 9 bases from J, the gap between germline ends came to 21 bases. The CDR3 is 16 residues long. Germline V gene data show CDR1 as SGHKS and CDR2 as YYEKEE (reference sequence). CDR3: CASSLEEGSRSEAQYF. The CDR3 DNA sequence: TGTGCCAGCAGCTTGGAAGAGGGTTCTAGGTCGGAGGCCCAGTACTTC. Filled out from reference TRBV5-5 and TRBJ2-5, the complete variable domain reads DAGVTQSPTHLIKTRGQQVTLRCSPISGHKSVSWYQQVLGQGPQFIFQYYEKEERGRGNFPDRFSARQFPNYSSELNVNALLLGDSALYLCASSLEEGSRSEAQYFGPGTRLLVL.

This clone was found once. The V gene is TRBV7-9, the J gene TRBJ2-5; TRBD1 matches 10 bases. After removal of 4 bases from V and 1 base from J, the junction contained 9 bases not matched to a gene. Germline loops: CDR1 SEHNR, CDR2 FQNEAQ (reference sequence). This CDR3 contains 17 residues. The CDR3 DNA is TGTGCCAGCAGCTACCGCCGGGACAGGGGACCCCAAGAGACCCAGTACTTC. Translated, it gives CASSYRRDRGPQETQYF. The full variable domain, in which reference TRBV7-9 and TRBJ2-5 provide the parts outside the CDR3, is DTGVSQNPRHKITKRGQNVTFRCDPISEHNRLYWYRQTLGQGPEFLTYFQNEAQLEKSRLLSDRFSAERPKGSFSTLEIQRTEQGDSAMYLCASSYRRDRGPQETQYFGPGTRLLVL.

This chain uses TRBV28 with TRBJ2-1, with 10 bases matching TRBD2. The CDR3 runs to 16 residues. Trimming took 1 base from V and 3 from J; bases not matched to a gene: 3. Germline V lookup: CDR1 MDHEN, CDR2 SYDVKM. The CDR3, as DNA: TGTGCCAGCAGTTTATTAGGGACTAGCGACTACAATGAGCAGTTCTTC. It is translated as CASSLLGTSDYNEQFF.

This chain connects TRBV29-1 to TRBJ2-1; 7 nucleotides agree with TRBD2. The CDR3 length is 13 residues. V was pared by 4 bases and J by 3 bases, with 3 bases of the junction left unmatched. Per the germline V gene, CDR1 is SQVTM and CDR2 is ANQGSEA. The CDR3 spells CSVVAGLYNEQFF. The CDR3, as DNA: TGCAGCGTTGTAGCGGGCCTCTACAATGAGCAGTTCTTC.

In its sample, this clone was seen a few times. This chain links TRBV24-1 with TRBJ2-7; 11 nucleotides agree with TRBD2. CDR1 is KGHDR, CDR2 SFDVKD, per germline. The V and J ends lost 4 bases and 5 bases, in that order; junction bases with no gene match: 15. The CDR3 totals 18 residues. The CDR3, as DNA: TGTGCCACCAGTGAGGCTACTAGCGGGAGAATTAAGTCCCACGAGCAGTACTTC. Protein: CATSEATSGRIKSHEQYF.

The rearrangement links TRBV9 to TRBJ2-7; 7 bases agree with TRBD1. CDR3 size: 14 residues. Germline V gene lookup returns CDR1 SGDLS and CDR2 YYNGEE. The V and J ends lost 0 bases and 3 bases, in that order; junction bases with no gene match: 3. CDR3 sequence (DNA): TGTGCCAGCAGCGTAGCCGGACAGGACTACGAGCAGTACTTC. Its translation is CASSVAGQDYEQYF.

This chain links TRBV5-1 with TRBJ2-3; a possible D gene is TRBD1 (5 bases). The V and J ends lost 6 bases and 2 bases respectively, with 13 bases between them. CDR3 size: 14 residues. Germline CDR1 reads SGHRS; CDR2 reads YFSETQ. As DNA, the CDR3 is TGCGCCAGCACCCATGGACACCACACAGATACGCAGTATTTT. It codes for CASTHGHHTDTQYF.

The rearrangement uses TRBV9 and TRBJ1-4; D is unresolved. Germline V gene lookup returns CDR1 SGDLS and CDR2 YYNGEE. The CDR3 extends over 15 amino acids. V lost 0 bases and J lost 3, with 9 bases in between. The CDR3 DNA follows: TGTGCCAGCAGCGTAGGTCTTCGTGCTAATGAAAAACTGTTTTTT. Translation gives CASSVGLRANEKLFF. The entire variable domain, with the rest obtained from reference TRBV9 and TRBJ1-4, is as follows: DSGVTQTPKHLITATGQRVTLRCSPRSGDLSVYWYQQSLDQGLQFLIQYYNGEERAKGNILERFSAQQFPDLHSELNLSSLELGDSALYFCASSVGLRANEKLFFGSGTQLSVL.

The rearrangement links TRBV5-1 to TRBJ2-7; D remains unclear. The CDR3 loop spans 13 amino acids. Trimming stripped 0 bases from V and 0 bases from J, with 4 bases between. The germline CDR1 and CDR2 sequences are SGHRS and YFSETQ. CDR3 nucleotides: TGCGCCAGCAGCTTGGAGAGCTCCTACGAGCAGTACTTC. Translation: CASSLESSYEQYF.

In this sample, this clone turned up once. The rearrangement joins TRBV7-3 to TRBJ2-2; no firm D call. There are 14 residues in the CDR3. The V gene's germline CDR1 is SGHTA and CDR2 FQGTGA. The ends were cut back, 4 bases at V and 0 bases at J, with 6 bases in the middle. Here the CDR3 reads CASSYDTNTGELFF. For the CDR3, the DNA is TGTGCCAGCAGCTATGACACGAACACCGGGGAGCTGTTTTTT.

The rearrangement joins TRBV7-9 to TRBJ2-7; possibly TRBD1 for D (5 bases). Per germline, CDR1 SEHNR and CDR2 FQNEAQ (reference sequence). This CDR3 is 15 amino acids long. V shed 7 bases and J shed 7 bases, with 23 bases lying between them. The CDR3 sequence: CASTPGQGNYLEQYF. The DNA for the CDR3 is TGTGCCAGCACCCCAGGGCAGGGAAACTACTTAGAGCAGTACTTC.

V is TRBV7-9 and J is TRBJ2-1; D is possibly TRBD2 (5 bases). V shed 5 bases and J shed 10 bases, with 18 bases lying between them. Germline loops: CDR1 SEHNR, CDR2 FQNEAQ (reference sequence). CDR3 size: 14 residues. The CDR3 coding sequence is TGTGCCAGCAGCCCCGACGGGTTAGCGCCCGAGCAGTTCTTC. This sequence encodes CASSPDGLAPEQFF.

The rearrangement joins TRBV12-3 or TRBV12-4 to TRBJ1-2; weak D call: TRBD1 (5 bases). CDR3 size: 10 residues. Trimming cost V 5 bases and J 8 bases, with 6 bases left between them. As DNA, the CDR3 is TGTGCCAGCAGTAGGGGAGGCTACACCTTC. Residues: CASSRGGYTF.

Written as DNA, the CDR3 is TGTGCCAGCAGCTTCTCCGGTGTTGCCTACGAGCAGTACTTC. This encodes CASSFSGVAYEQYF. The chain uses TRBV7-8 and TRBJ2-7; D is uncertain. This CDR3 has 14 residues. Germline V lookup: CDR1 SGHVS, CDR2 FQNEAQ. V lost 3 bases and J 2 bases, leaving 11 bases between the germline ends.

This chain connects TRBV25-1 to TRBJ2-3, with 7 bases identical to TRBD1. The trim removed 5 bases at V and 5 bases at J, leaving 4 bases unmatched. The germline gives CDR1 MGHDK, CDR2 SYGVNS. This CDR3 spans 13 amino acids. The CDR3 DNA is TGTGCCAGCAGTTTACACAGGGGAGATACGCAGTATTTT. Its protein is CASSLHRGDTQYF. The variable domain in full, completed from reference TRBV25-1 and TRBJ2-3, reads EADIYQTPRYLVIGTGKKITLECSQTMGHDKMYWYQQDPGMELHLIHYSYGVNSTEKGDLSSESTVSRIRTEHFPLTLESARPSHTSQYLCASSLHRGDTQYFGPGTRLTVL.

This chain uses TRBV5-1 with TRBJ1-1; D is uncertain. The V gene's germline CDR1 is SGHRS and CDR2 YFSETQ. The CDR3 spans 16 residues. Trimming shortened V by 1 base and J by 0 bases, and 13 bases separated the two germline ends. CDR3 protein: CASSLPRGGLNTEAFF. CDR3 in DNA: TGCGCCAGCAGCTTGCCCCGGGGAGGGCTGAACACTGAAGCTTTCTTT.

This rearrangement joins TRBV5-6 to TRBJ2-3, with TRBD2 matching over 7 bases. Germline trimming cut 3 bases from V and 1 base from J; bases unmatched to any gene: 5. Per germline, CDR1 SGHDT and CDR2 YYEEEE. The CDR3 sequence is 15 residues long. The CDR3 is CASSWPTSGTDTQYF. The CDR3 bases are TGTGCCAGCAGCTGGCCTACTAGCGGCACAGATACGCAGTATTTT.